This TCR beta chain is from a study of OX40 agonist ivuxolimab in advanced cancers. With regard to this clone: The antigen is not known.

The assay was immunoSEQ multiplex PCR, and TCRdb's table has in-frame clones only and misses some. The sample consists of about 63,000 clones, 80% to 90% of them appearing once. Patients were ruled out by autoimmune disease history or systemic immunosuppression. General study points: Relative to CD4+, CD8+ T cells held more expanded clones on average. Partly responding patients at 0.1-3.0 mg/kg showed some of the smallest clonal expansion.

This CDR3 has 14 amino acids. The input for sequencing was CD4+ or CD8+ T cells sorted from blood, taken in a trial of the OX40 agonist ivuxolimab. This TCR came from an adult with an advanced solid tumor such as melanoma, head and neck, liver or kidney cancer. V and J are TRBV21-1 and TRBJ2-3; the table's D call of TRBD1 was not tested on the DNA. TRBV21-1 is tagged as a pseudogene. The CDR3 loop is CAEPRQGATDTQYF. CDR3 coding DNA: TGTGCCGAACCCCGACAGGGGGCCACAGATACGCAGTATTTT.